This entry concerns a single T cell receptor (beta chain). Which antigen it targets is not known. No base quality information exists; no much larger clone differs at one position. This entry comes from a study of cytomegalovirus exposure and HLA in healthy donors (dated by TCRdb to about 2017). For the wider study: The 650 to 750 repertoires of the first cohort and the 120 validation repertoires were produced on the same platform, according to a later analysis. Besides the first cohort of hundreds of subjects, a separate validation cohort made up of 120 different subjects was used. The aim of the study was to test whether cataloging public T cell receptors could identify signatures of past pathogen exposure. To predict cytomegalovirus infection status, the study combined high-throughput TCR immunosequencing, statistical association of individual TCRs with disease status, and machine learning.

Donors formed part of the validation cohort, which comprised 120 subjects and was distinct from the first cohort of 670 or so subjects. The investigation overall reported the following: Of the cluster scores, around 95% were above 0 in a later analysis, which found that TCRs clustered in the first cohort also tended to co-occur in the 130 or so validation repertoires. According to the authors, the approach could potentially be generalized to other disease states and immunological phenotypes. The classifier was reported to diagnose cytomegalovirus status with high specificity and sensitivity in both the original cohort and the validation cohort. Most TCR sequences were observed very rarely across donors, whereas some public TCRs were present in many individuals. The validation cohort had no HLA typing available for a later analysis, so co-occurrence within that cohort was assessed over all 120 repertoires. In vitro tests confirmed that a few of the cytomegalovirus-associated TCR beta chains recognize cytomegalovirus antigens. The study gave a list of some 150 TCR beta chains associated with cytomegalovirus.

Looking up the germline V gene (reference sequence) yields CDR1 SEHNR and CDR2 FQNEAQ. Reading from cysteine to phenylalanine, the CDR3 counts 15 amino acids. The entry retains the CDR3 DNA only, 45 bases that are in frame from base 1. Relative to germline, V is 0 bases shorter and J is 8 bases shorter, with 14 bases between their ends. Preparation of the library involved the immunoSEQ multiplex PCR assay. On the study's bioinformatics: A statistical classification framework was built to diagnose cytomegalovirus status from the catalog of TCR beta chain sequences. The clones in this table, taken by TCRdb from immuneACCESS, are in-frame only. Not every clone is retained; where verified, under half of the shortfall comes from an unresolved V gene, and the cause of the rest is unknown. That table gives V, J and clone size, and the DNA gave D and trimming. The sample contains around 86,000 clones, 80% to 95% of them found a single time. Of the sample, about 1.1% is held by the ten largest clones.

The rearrangement combines TRBV7-9 with TRBJ1-3; no D gene is confidently identified. What was sequenced was PBMCs. The clonotype comes from a woman in her 30s in good health and CMV-seropositive. At the DNA level, the sequence is TGTGCCAGCAGCTTAGCCCAAGCCTCTGGTCACACCATATATTTT. Translated, this gives CASSLAQASGHTIYF.